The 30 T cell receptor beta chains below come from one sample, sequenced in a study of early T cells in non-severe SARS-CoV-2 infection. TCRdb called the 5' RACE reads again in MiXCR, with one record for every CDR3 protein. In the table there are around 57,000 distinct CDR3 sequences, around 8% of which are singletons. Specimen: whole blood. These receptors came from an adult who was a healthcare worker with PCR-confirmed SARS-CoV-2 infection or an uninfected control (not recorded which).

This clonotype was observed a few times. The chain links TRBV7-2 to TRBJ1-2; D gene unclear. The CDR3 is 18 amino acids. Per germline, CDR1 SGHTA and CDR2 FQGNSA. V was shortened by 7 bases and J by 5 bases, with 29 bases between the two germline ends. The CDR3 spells CASTSTLPEMPRFYGYTF. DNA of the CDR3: TGTGCCAGCACCTCCACCCTCCCTGAAATGCCGAGGTTTTATGGCTACACCTTC. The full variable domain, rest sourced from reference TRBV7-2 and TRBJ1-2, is GAGVSQSPSNKVTEKGKDVELRCDPISGHTALYWYRQSLGQGLEFLIYFQGNSAPDKSGLPSDRFSAERTGGSVSTLTIQRTQQEDSAVYLCASTSTLPEMPRFYGYTFGSGTRLTVV.

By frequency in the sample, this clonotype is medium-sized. CDR3 DNA: TGCAGTGCTCAAGACAGGGGTTCTGGAAACACCATATATTTT. Translated, it gives CSAQDRGSGNTIYF. V usage is TRBV20-1 and J usage is TRBJ1-3, with 8 bases aligning to TRBD1. Per germline, CDR1 DFQATT and CDR2 SNEGSKA (reference sequence). J was trimmed by 1 base and V by 5 bases; bases with no gene match: 4. This CDR3 spans 14 amino acids.

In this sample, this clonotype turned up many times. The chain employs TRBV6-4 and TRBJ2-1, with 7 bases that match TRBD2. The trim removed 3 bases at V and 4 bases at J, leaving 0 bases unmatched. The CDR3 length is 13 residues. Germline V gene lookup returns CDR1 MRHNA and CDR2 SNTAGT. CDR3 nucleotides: TGTGCCAGCAGTGAGGGGGGGTACAATGAGCAGTTCTTC. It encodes CASSEGGYNEQFF.

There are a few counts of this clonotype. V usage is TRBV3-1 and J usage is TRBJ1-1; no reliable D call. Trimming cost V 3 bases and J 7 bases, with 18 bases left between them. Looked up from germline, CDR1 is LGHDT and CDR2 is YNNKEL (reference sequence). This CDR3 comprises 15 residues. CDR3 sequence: CASSHLPGERLEAFF. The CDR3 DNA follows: TGTGCCAGCAGCCACCTGCCGGGAGAAAGGCTTGAAGCTTTCTTT.

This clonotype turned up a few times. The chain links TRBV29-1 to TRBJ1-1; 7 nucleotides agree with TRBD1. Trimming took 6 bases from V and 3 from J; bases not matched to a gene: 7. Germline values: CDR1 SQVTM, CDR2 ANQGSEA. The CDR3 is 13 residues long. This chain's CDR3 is CSVARRGDTEAFF. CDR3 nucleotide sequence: TGCAGCGTGGCCCGCAGGGGGGACACTGAAGCTTTCTTT.

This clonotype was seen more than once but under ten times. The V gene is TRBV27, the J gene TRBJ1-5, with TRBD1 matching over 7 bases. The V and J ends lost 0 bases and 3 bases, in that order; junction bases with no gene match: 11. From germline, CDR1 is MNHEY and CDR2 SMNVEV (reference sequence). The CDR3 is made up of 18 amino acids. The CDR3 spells CASSLSPTGKGNNQPQHF. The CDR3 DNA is TGTGCCAGCAGTTTATCCCCGACAGGGAAGGGGAACAATCAGCCCCAGCATTTT.

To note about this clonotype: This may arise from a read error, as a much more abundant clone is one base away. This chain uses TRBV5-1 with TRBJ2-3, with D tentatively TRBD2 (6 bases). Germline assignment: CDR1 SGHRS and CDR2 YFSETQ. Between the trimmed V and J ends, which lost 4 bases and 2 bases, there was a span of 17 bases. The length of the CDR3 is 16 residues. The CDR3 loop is CASSLGAAGITDTQYF. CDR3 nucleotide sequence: TGCGCCAGCAGCCTCGGCGCCGCGGGGATCACAGATACGCAGTATTTT.

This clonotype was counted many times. DNA of the CDR3: TGTGCCAGCAGCCAGCTAGGACAGGGTGTGCCTTACGAGCAGTACTTC. This sequence encodes CASSQLGQGVPYEQYF. The rearrangement links TRBV4-2 to TRBJ2-7; 8 bases line up with TRBD1. The CDR3 has 16 residues. CDR1 is LGHNA and CDR2 is YNFKEQ in the germline V gene. V dropped 3 bases and J dropped 4; count of bases not matched to a gene: 11.

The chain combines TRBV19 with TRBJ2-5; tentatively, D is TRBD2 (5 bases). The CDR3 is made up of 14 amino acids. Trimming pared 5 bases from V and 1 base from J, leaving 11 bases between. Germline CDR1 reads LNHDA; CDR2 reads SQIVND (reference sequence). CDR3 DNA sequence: TGTGCCAGTAGTCCGCAAGGGAGCCAAGAGACCCAGTACTTC. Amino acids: CASSPQGSQETQYF.

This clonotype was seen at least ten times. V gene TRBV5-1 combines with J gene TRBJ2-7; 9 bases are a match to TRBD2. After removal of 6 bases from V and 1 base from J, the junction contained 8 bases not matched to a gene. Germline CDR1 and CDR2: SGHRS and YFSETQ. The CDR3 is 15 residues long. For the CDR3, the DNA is TGCGCCAGCAACCCCGGACTAGCGAGTTCCTACGAGCAGTACTTC. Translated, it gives CASNPGLASSYEQYF.

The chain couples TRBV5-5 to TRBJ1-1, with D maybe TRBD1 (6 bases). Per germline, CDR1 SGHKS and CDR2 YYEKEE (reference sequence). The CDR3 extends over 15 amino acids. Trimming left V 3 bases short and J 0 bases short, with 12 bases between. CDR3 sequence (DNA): TGTGCCAGCAGCTGGGGCGACAGGCTGAACACTGAAGCTTTCTTT. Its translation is CASSWGDRLNTEAFF.

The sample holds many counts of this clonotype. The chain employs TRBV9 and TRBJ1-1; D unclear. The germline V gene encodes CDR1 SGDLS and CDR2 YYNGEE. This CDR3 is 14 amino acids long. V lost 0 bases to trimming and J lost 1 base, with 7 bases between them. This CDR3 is CASSVGLQNTEAFF. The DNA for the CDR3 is TGTGCCAGCAGCGTAGGCCTCCAGAACACTGAAGCTTTCTTT.

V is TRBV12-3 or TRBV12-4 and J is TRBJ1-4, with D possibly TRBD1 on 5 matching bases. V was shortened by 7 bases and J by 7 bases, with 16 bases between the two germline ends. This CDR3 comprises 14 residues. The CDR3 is CASTPRGPAEKLFF. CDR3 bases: TGTGCCAGCACCCCTCGGGGACCAGCTGAAAAACTGTTTTTT.

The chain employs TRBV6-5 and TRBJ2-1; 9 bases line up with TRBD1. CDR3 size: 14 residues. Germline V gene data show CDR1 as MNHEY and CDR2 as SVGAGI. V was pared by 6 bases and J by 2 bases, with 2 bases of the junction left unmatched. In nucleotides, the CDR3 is TGTGCCAGCAGGCGACAGGGGGCCTACAATGAGCAGTTCTTC. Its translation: CASRRQGAYNEQFF.

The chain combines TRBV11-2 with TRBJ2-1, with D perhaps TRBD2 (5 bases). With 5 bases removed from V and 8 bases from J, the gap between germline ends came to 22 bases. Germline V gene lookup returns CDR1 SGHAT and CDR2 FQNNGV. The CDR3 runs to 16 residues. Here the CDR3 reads CASSLGREVRLDEQFF. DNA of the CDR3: TGTGCCAGCAGCCTAGGCCGGGAAGTCCGCTTGGATGAGCAGTTCTTC.

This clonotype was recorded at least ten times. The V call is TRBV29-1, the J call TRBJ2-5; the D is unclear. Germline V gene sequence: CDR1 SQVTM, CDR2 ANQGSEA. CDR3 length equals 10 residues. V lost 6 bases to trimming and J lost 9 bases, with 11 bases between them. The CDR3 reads CSVLQPAQYF. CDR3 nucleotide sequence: TGCAGCGTATTACAGCCGGCCCAGTACTTC.

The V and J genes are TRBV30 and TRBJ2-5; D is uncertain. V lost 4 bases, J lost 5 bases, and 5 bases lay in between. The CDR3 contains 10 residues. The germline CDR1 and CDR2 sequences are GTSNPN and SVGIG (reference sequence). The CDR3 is CAWKTETQYF. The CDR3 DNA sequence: TGTGCCTGGAAGACGGAGACCCAGTACTTC. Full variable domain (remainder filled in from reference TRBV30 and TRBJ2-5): SQTIHQWPATLVQPVGSPLSLECTVEGTSNPNLYWYRQAAGRGLQLLFYSVGIGQISSEVPQNLSASRPQDRQFILSSKKLLLSDSGFYLCAWKTETQYFGPGTRLLVL.

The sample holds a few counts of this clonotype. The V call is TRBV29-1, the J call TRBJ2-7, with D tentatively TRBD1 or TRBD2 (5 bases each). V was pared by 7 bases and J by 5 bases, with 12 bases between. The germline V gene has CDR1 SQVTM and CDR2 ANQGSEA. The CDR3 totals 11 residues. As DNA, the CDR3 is TGCAGCGGCCGCCGGGACCACGAGCAGTACTTC. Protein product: CSGRRDHEQYF.

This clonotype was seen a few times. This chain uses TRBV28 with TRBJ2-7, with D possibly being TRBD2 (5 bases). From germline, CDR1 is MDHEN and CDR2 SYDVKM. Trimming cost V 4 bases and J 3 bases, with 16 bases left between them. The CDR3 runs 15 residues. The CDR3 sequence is CASSSGAAGDYEQYF. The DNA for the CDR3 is TGTGCCAGCAGTTCTGGAGCGGCCGGAGACTACGAGCAGTACTTC. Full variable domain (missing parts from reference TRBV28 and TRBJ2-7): DVKVTQSSRYLVKRTGEKVFLECVQDMDHENMFWYRQDPGLGLRLIYFSYDVKMKEKGDIPEGYSVSREKKERFSLILESASTNQTSMYLCASSSGAAGDYEQYFGPGTRLTVT.

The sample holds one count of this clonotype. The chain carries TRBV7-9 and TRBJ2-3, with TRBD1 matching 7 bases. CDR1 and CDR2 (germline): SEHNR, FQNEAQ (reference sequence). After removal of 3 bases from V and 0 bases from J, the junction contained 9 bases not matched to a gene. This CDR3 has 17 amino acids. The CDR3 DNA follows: TGTGCCAGCAGCTTCGACAGGGTCCCCTCTAGCACAGATACGCAGTATTTT. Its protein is CASSFDRVPSSTDTQYF.

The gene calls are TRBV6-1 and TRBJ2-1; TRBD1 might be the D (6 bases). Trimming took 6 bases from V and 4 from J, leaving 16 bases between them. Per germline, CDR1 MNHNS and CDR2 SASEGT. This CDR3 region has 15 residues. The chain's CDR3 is CASSEYRAQYNEQFF. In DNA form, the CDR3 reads TGTGCCAGCAGCGAGTACAGGGCCCAATACAATGAGCAGTTCTTC.

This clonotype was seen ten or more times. CDR3 sequence reads: CATSSDKKQPQHF. Here the CDR3 DNA reads TGTGCCACCAGTTCGGACAAGAAACAGCCCCAGCATTTT. The chain couples TRBV24-1 to TRBJ1-5, with D possibly being TRBD1 (5 bases). V lost 6 bases and J 7 bases, leaving 12 bases between the germline ends. CDR3 length: 13 amino acids. Per the germline V gene, CDR1 is KGHDR and CDR2 is SFDVKD.

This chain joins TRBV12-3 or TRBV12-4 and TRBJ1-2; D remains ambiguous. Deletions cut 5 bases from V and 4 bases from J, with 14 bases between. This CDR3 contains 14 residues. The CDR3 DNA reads TGTGCCAGCAGTCCCGGAAGGACTCTCTATGGCTACACCTTC. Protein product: CASSPGRTLYGYTF.

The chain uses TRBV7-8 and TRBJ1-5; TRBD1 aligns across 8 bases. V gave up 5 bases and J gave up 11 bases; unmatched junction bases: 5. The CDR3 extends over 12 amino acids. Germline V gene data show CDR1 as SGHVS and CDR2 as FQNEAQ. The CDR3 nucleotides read TGTGCCAGCAGCCGCGACAGGGGAGCCCAGCATTTT. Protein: CASSRDRGAQHF.

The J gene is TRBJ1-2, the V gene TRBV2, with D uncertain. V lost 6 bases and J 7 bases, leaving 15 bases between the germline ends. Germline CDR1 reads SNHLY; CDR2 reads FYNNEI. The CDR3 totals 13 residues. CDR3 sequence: CASSPNGVPGYTF. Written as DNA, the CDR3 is TGTGCCAGCAGCCCCAACGGGGTCCCTGGCTACACCTTC.

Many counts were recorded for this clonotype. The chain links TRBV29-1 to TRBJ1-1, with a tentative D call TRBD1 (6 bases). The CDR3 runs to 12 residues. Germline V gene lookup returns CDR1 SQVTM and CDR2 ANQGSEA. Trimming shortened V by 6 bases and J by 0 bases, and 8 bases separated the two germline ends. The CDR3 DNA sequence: TGCAGCGTCCGGACAGTGAACACTGAAGCTTTCTTT. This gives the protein CSVRTVNTEAFF.

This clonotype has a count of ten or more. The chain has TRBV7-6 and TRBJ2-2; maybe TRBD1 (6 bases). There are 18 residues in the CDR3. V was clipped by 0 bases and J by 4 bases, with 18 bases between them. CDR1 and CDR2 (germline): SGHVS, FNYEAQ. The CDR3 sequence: CASSLAQGRYPFTGELFF. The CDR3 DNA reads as TGTGCCAGCAGCTTAGCACAGGGAAGGTATCCTTTCACCGGGGAGCTGTTTTTT.

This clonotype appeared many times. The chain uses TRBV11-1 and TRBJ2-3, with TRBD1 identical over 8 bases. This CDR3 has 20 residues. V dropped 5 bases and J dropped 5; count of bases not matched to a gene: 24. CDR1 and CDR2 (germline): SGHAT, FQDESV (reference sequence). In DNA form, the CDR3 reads TGTGCCAGCAGCCGCCGGGCAGGGGGCCACAGAGGATCCACGGGAGATACGCAGTATTTT. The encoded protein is CASSRRAGGHRGSTGDTQYF. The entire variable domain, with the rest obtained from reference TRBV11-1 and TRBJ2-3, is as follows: EAEVAQSPRYKITEKSQAVAFWCDPISGHATLYWYRQILGQGPELLVQFQDESVVDDSQLPKDRFSAERLKGVDSTLKIQPAELGDSAMYLCASSRRAGGHRGSTGDTQYFGPGTRLTVL.

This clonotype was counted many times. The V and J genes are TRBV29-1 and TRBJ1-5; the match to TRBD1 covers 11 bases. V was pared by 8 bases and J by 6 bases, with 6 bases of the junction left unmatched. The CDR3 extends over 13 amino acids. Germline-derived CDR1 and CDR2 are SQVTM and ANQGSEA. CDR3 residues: CSIRTGGGQPQHF. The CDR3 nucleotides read TGCAGCATAAGGACAGGGGGCGGTCAGCCCCAGCATTTT.

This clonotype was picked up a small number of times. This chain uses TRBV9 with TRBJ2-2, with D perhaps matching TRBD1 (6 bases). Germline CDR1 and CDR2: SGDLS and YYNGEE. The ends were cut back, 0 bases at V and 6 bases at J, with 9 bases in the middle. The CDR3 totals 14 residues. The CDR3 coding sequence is TGTGCCAGCAGCGTAGATGGGGGCCCCGGGGAGCTGTTTTTT. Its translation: CASSVDGGPGELFF.